This TCR beta chain was recorded in a study of shared clonotypes between healthy human individuals. In the original analysis: Owing to the provision of junction-only sequences devoid of quality scores by immunoSEQ, filtering differed. Method: immunoSEQ multiplex PCR; TCRdb's copy keeps in-frame clones and lacks some. V and J calls and clone size follow that table, whereas D and trimming were derived from the DNA. The data contain a few million clones, around nine tenths of them singletons. The CDR3 covers 14 residues. In germline, CDR1 is SEHNR, CDR2 FQNEAQ (reference sequence). V shed 6 bases and J shed 2 bases, with 14 bases lying between them. As concerns this clone: Its antigen is unidentified.

Study-level results: The naive CD4 repertoires of several donors were compared, and approximately 4.5% of clonotypes were shared.

The sample taken for sequencing was naive CD4+ T cells sorted from blood. Specified subset: CD45RA+ positively selected. The V and J genes are TRBV7-9 and TRBJ2-7; either TRBD1 or TRBD2 may supply D (6 bases each). The sequence came from a man between 18 and 29 years old in good health. The CDR3 is CASSSGAGTYEQYF. Here the CDR3 DNA reads TGTGCCAGCAGTTCGGGGGCAGGGACCTACGAGCAGTACTTC.